One sample yielded the 4 T cell receptor beta chains listed below, sequenced in a study of blood T cell repertoires in COVID-19. This table comes from immunoSEQ multiplex PCR, and its TCRdb copy is limited to in-frame clones, with some not included. The sample shows some 200,000 clones, 89% of them seen only once. The sequenced sample consisted of PBMCs or T cells enriched from blood (not recorded which). Receptors originate from a woman younger than 30 who had recovered from COVID-19.

The chain carries TRBV7-6 and TRBJ2-3, with 7 bases that match TRBD1. Germline V gives CDR1 SGHVS, CDR2 FNYEAQ. V lost 5 bases and J lost 0; bases outside the gene matches: 8. This CDR3 is built from 16 residues. The CDR3 spells CASSEEGGSSTDTQYF. CDR3 sequence (DNA): TGTGCCAGCAGCGAGGAAGGGGGCTCCAGCACAGATACGCAGTATTTT.

The count of this clone is one. V gene TRBV25-1 combines with J gene TRBJ1-1, with D possibly being TRBD1 (6 bases). CDR1 is MGHDK and CDR2 is SYGVNS in the germline V gene. CDR3 length: 13 residues. Trimming took off 6 bases at V and 2 bases at J, with 10 bases between the two ends. The CDR3 reads CASSRRGNTEAFF. For the CDR3, the DNA is TGTGCCAGCAGCCGCAGGGGAAACACTGAAGCTTTCTTT.

In this sample, this clone turned up once. The gene calls are TRBV4-1 and TRBJ1-2; TRBD1 is a possible D gene (5 bases). From germline, CDR1 is MGHRA and CDR2 YSYEKL. CDR3 length equals 15 residues. V was shortened by 1 base and J by 2 bases, with 11 bases between the two germline ends. The CDR3 is CASSQGWGPNYGYTF. The CDR3, as DNA: TGCGCCAGCAGCCAAGGATGGGGCCCAAACTATGGCTACACCTTC.

The rearrangement joins TRBV30 to TRBJ2-2, with D unclear. Germline V lookup: CDR1 GTSNPN, CDR2 SVGIG (reference sequence). The V gene lost 3 bases and the J gene lost 6 bases, with 5 bases spanning the gap. The length of the CDR3 is 11 residues. The CDR3 loop is CAWSPSGELFF. The CDR3 bases are TGTGCCTGGAGCCCCTCCGGGGAGCTGTTTTTT.